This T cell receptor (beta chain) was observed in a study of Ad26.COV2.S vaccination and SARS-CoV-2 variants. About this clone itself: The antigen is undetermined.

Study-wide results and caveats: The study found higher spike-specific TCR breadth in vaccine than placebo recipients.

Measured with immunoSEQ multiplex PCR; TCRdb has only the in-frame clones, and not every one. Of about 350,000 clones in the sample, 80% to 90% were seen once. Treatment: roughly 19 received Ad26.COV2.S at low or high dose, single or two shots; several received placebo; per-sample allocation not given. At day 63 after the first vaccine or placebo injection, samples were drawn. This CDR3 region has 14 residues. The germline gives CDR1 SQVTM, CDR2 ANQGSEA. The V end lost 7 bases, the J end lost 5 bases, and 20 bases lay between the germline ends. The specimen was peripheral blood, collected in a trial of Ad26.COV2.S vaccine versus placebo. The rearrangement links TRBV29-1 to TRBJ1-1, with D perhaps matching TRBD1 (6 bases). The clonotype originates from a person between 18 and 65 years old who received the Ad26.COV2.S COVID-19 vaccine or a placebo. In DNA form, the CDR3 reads TGCAGCGCTAGTAACAGGGTTGGTAAAACTGAAGCTTTCTTT. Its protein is CSASNRVGKTEAFF.